These 31 T cell receptor beta chains came from one sample sequenced in a study of shared clonotypes between healthy human individuals. CD45RO-negative CD8 cells positively selected for CCR7 made up the naive population, which excluded terminally differentiated effector memory CD45RA+ cells. TCRdb's copy holds only in-frame clones and misses some; the assay was immunoSEQ multiplex PCR. Counted here are millions of clones, approximately 94% occurring once; the ten biggest clones make up approximately 1.7%. The specimen sequenced was naive CD8+ T cells from PBMCs. These receptors came from a man aged 18-30 years in good health. Some clones in this sample may be carry-over from other donors' samples.

The chain carries TRBV30 and TRBJ2-1; 10 bases are shared with TRBD1. The CDR3 loop spans 16 amino acids. Germline CDR1 is GTSNPN and CDR2 is SVGIG (reference sequence). The V segment lost 5 bases and the J segment 4 bases; nucleotides outside the gene matches: 11. The chain's CDR3 is CAWLGADRGLYNEQFF. The DNA for the CDR3 is TGTGCCTGGCTAGGAGCCGACAGGGGGCTTTACAATGAGCAGTTCTTC.

This clone appeared a single time. The V gene is TRBV2, the J gene TRBJ2-5; D gene ambiguous. The J call is uncertain, as TRBJ2-7 better fits the DNA end. Germline V gene data show CDR1 as SNHLY and CDR2 as FYNNEI. There are 13 residues in the CDR3. The DNA for the CDR3 is TGTGCCAGCAGTGAGTATCGCTCCTACGAGCAGTACTTC. It specifies CASSEYRSYEQYF.

V gene TRBV13 combines with J gene TRBJ2-7; D is perhaps TRBD2 (5 bases). V was shortened by 2 bases and J by 3 bases, with 11 bases between the two germline ends. The CDR3 covers 14 residues. Per the germline V gene, CDR1 is PRHDT and CDR2 is FYEKMQ (reference sequence). Written as DNA, the CDR3 is TGTGCCAGCAGCTTAAGGGAAGGGAGCTACGAGCAGTACTTC. Protein sequence: CASSLREGSYEQYF.

The rearrangement links TRBV2 to TRBJ2-3, with 7 bases that match TRBD1. The CDR3 runs to 13 residues. J lost 11 bases, V lost 8 bases, and 13 bases had no gene match. The V gene's germline CDR1 is SNHLY and CDR2 FYNNEI. CDR3 residues: CASPTARAGGQYF. The CDR3 nucleotides read TGTGCCAGCCCAACCGCCAGGGCAGGGGGGCAGTATTTT.

This clone occurred a few times. The J gene is TRBJ1-1, the V gene TRBV28; D gene unclear. Germline CDR1 is MDHEN and CDR2 is SYDVKM. Deletions cut 6 bases from V and 0 bases from J, with 11 bases between. The CDR3 runs to 14 residues. This chain's CDR3 is CASSLLGLNTEAFF. The CDR3 bases are TGTGCCAGCAGCCTGTTGGGCTTGAACACTGAAGCTTTCTTT.

This rearrangement joins TRBV14 to TRBJ2-7; 9 bases agree with TRBD1. V lost 3 bases and J lost 0; bases outside the gene matches: 0. This CDR3 comprises 14 residues. CDR1 is SGHDN and CDR2 is FVKESK in the germline V gene. CDR3 bases: TGTGCCAGCAGCCAGACAGGGGGCTCCTACGAGCAGTACTTC. It codes for CASSQTGGSYEQYF.

The chain joins TRBV5-6 to TRBJ2-7; D is possibly TRBD2 (5 bases). The CDR3 runs to 14 residues. V was cut by 3 bases and J by 2 bases, with 12 bases left in between. The germline V gene encodes CDR1 SGHDT and CDR2 YYEEEE. CDR3 nucleotides: TGTGCCAGCAGCTCCTGGGAGAACCCCTACGAGCAGTACTTC. The encoded protein is CASSSWENPYEQYF.

The J gene is TRBJ1-2, the V gene TRBV5-6, with D unresolved. This CDR3 is 16 amino acids long. Germline V gene sequence: CDR1 SGHDT, CDR2 YYEEEE. Trimming removed 2 bases from V and 4 bases from J, with 18 bases in between. CDR3 amino acids: CASSFRPWAPGYGYTF. DNA for the CDR3: TGTGCCAGCAGCTTTCGTCCCTGGGCGCCCGGCTATGGCTACACCTTC. Drawing the rest from reference TRBV5-6 and TRBJ1-2, the complete variable domain is DAGVTQSPTHLIKTRGQQVTLRCSPKSGHDTVSWYQQALGQGPQFIFQYYEEEERQRGNFPDRFSGHQFPNYSSELNVNALLLGDSALYLCASSFRPWAPGYGYTFGSGTRLTVV.

The chain uses TRBV5-1 and TRBJ2-7, with D hard to call. V gave up 5 bases and J gave up 4 bases, with 7 bases separating them. CDR3 length: 11 amino acids. CDR1 SGHRS and CDR2 YFSETQ come from the germline V gene. CDR3 sequence reads: CASRGAYEQYF. CDR3 in DNA: TGCGCCAGCAGGGGCGCGTACGAGCAGTACTTC.

A single count supports this clone. V gene TRBV5-1 combines with J gene TRBJ1-1; perhaps TRBD1 as D (5 bases). With 4 bases removed from V and 9 bases from J, the gap between germline ends came to 22 bases. This CDR3 spans 15 amino acids. Germline-derived CDR1 and CDR2 are SGHRS and YFSETQ. CDR3 region: CASSPQTDRFLKAFF. The CDR3 DNA is TGCGCCAGCAGCCCTCAGACAGATCGGTTTTTAAAAGCTTTCTTT.

The chain uses TRBV27 and TRBJ2-1; tentatively, D is TRBD2 (6 bases). Germline V CDR1 and CDR2: MNHEY, SMNVEV (reference sequence). The CDR3 runs 15 residues. Trimming took off 7 bases at V and 0 bases at J, with 13 bases between the two ends. Written as DNA, the CDR3 is TGTGCCAGCACCCCCGACGGGAGCTCCTACAATGAGCAGTTCTTC. The encoded protein is CASTPDGSSYNEQFF.

The V call is TRBV7-9, the J call TRBJ1-2, with D possibly TRBD1 on 6 matching bases. V lost 8 bases to trimming and J lost 4 bases, with 11 bases between them. The germline gives CDR1 SEHNR, CDR2 FQNEAQ (reference sequence). This CDR3 comprises 12 residues. CDR3: CASLGGSYGYTF. In DNA, the CDR3 is TGTGCCAGCCTGGGGGGCAGCTATGGCTACACCTTC.

The chain couples TRBV5-6 to TRBJ2-5; 7 positions agree with TRBD2. The end of the DNA aligns better with TRBJ2-7, so the J call may be wrong. In germline, CDR1 is SGHDT, CDR2 YYEEEE. CDR3 length equals 16 residues. CDR3 nucleotides: TGTGCCAGCAGCTGGGGAGGCAGGGAGGGCTCCTACGAGCAGTACTTC. This gives the protein CASSWGGREGSYEQYF.

J is TRBJ2-5 and V is TRBV9; TRBD1 matches 8 bases. CDR3 length equals 15 residues. CDR1 is SGDLS, CDR2 YYNGEE, per germline. V lost 4 bases and J lost 7; bases outside the gene matches: 12. The CDR3 nucleotides read TGTGCCAGCAGCCACCGGGACAGGAGGTCAGGGACCCAGTACTTC. As protein: CASSHRDRRSGTQYF.

The genes are TRBV7-9 and TRBJ2-4; D uncertain. The V end was cut by 8 bases, the J end by 1 base, with 6 bases between. The CDR3 loop spans 12 amino acids. The germline V gene has CDR1 SEHNR and CDR2 FQNEAQ (reference sequence). In DNA, the CDR3 is TGTGCCAGCTTGTCGGCCAAAAACATTCAGTACTTC. Translation: CASLSAKNIQYF.

The CDR3 region is CASSITDTQYF. CDR3 DNA: TGTGCCAGCAGTATCACAGATACGCAGTATTTT. The gene calls are TRBV28 and TRBJ2-3; D gene unclear. This CDR3 contains 11 residues. V was trimmed by 5 bases and J by 2 bases, leaving 2 bases between them. CDR1 and CDR2 from the germline V gene are MDHEN and SYDVKM.

The V call is TRBV7-6, the J call TRBJ2-1, with no clear D. The CDR3 is 15 residues long. Trimming removed 5 bases at V and 2 bases at J, with 13 bases between. Germline V gene sequence: CDR1 SGHVS, CDR2 FNYEAQ. In DNA, the CDR3 is TGTGCCAGCAGCCCCTCCTCGGGCGCCTACAATGAGCAGTTCTTC. It is translated as CASSPSSGAYNEQFF.

CDR3: CSVMIAGGMTDTQYF. CDR3 DNA sequence: TGCAGCGTCATGATAGCGGGAGGTATGACAGATACGCAGTATTTT. The V call is TRBV29-1, the J call TRBJ2-3; 10 bases are shared with TRBD2. Germline lookup yields CDR1 SQVTM and CDR2 ANQGSEA. V dropped 6 bases and J dropped 3; count of bases not matched to a gene: 9. The CDR3 is 15 residues long.

In this sample, this clone turned up once. The V gene is TRBV4-1, the J gene TRBJ1-6, with TRBD1 as a possible D gene (6 bases). Germline V gene lookup returns CDR1 MGHRA and CDR2 YSYEKL. V lost 0 bases to trimming and J lost 7 bases, with 13 bases between them. This CDR3 region has 16 residues. This chain's CDR3 is CASSQEPRGFNSPLHF. As DNA, the CDR3 is TGCGCCAGCAGCCAAGAGCCCAGGGGTTTCAATTCACCCCTCCACTTT.

Worth noting for this clone: Distinct nucleotide sequences in the sample also encode this CDR3. CDR3 protein: CASSSPGQPQHF. The CDR3, as DNA: TGTGCCAGCAGCTCCCCCGGTCAGCCCCAGCATTTT. The chain employs TRBV7-9 and TRBJ1-5, with D uncertain. Trimming shortened V by 4 bases and J by 6 bases, and 7 bases separated the two germline ends. The length of the CDR3 is 12 residues. Germline loops: CDR1 SEHNR, CDR2 FQNEAQ (reference sequence).

This clone has a single count. This chain uses TRBV7-9 with TRBJ1-1; a possible D gene is TRBD1 (6 bases). CDR1 and CDR2 from the germline V gene are SEHNR and FQNEAQ (reference sequence). Trimming took off 3 bases at V and 1 base at J, with 12 bases between the two ends. CDR3 size: 15 residues. CDR3 coding DNA: TGTGCCAGCAGCTTTCACGAGGGGGAGAACACTGAAGCTTTCTTT. This codes for CASSFHEGENTEAFF.

Details on this clone: This sample includes further DNA sequences coding for the same CDR3. V gene TRBV27 combines with J gene TRBJ1-1; D might be TRBD1 (6 bases). CDR3 size: 14 residues. The germline V gene has CDR1 MNHEY and CDR2 SMNVEV (reference sequence). With 2 bases removed from V and 5 bases from J, the gap between germline ends came to 12 bases. In DNA form, the CDR3 reads TGTGCCAGCAGTTTAGGGGGGGGGCGTACTGAAGCTTTCTTT. This codes for CASSLGGGRTEAFF.

The rearrangement joins TRBV25-1 to TRBJ2-5; 7 nucleotides align to TRBD1. TRBJ2-7 matches the DNA end more closely, so the J call is doubtful. Germline V gene data show CDR1 as MGHDK and CDR2 as SYGVNS. The CDR3 is 14 amino acids. In DNA form, the CDR3 reads TGTGCCAGCAGTGGACAGGGTGAAGTGAACGAGCAGTACTTC. Translated: CASSGQGEVNEQYF.

This clone has a handful of counts. The gene calls are TRBV10-3 and TRBJ2-7, with D perhaps TRBD2 (5 bases). Germline V gene data show CDR1 as ENHRY and CDR2 as SYGVKD. Trimming shortened V by 9 bases and J by 6 bases, and 21 bases separated the two germline ends. This CDR3 spans 14 amino acids. The DNA of the CDR3 is TGTGCCATAAGCGGTTTCGGGCACGCCGGCGAGCAGTACTTC. It yields the protein CAISGFGHAGEQYF.

V gene TRBV7-9 combines with J gene TRBJ2-6, with D tentatively TRBD1 or TRBD2 (5 bases each). Looked up from germline, CDR1 is SEHNR and CDR2 is FQNEAQ (reference sequence). V was shortened by 2 bases and J by 0 bases, with 14 bases between the two germline ends. CDR3 size: 18 residues. CDR3 nucleotides: TGTGCCAGCAGCTTAAATCCCGGGACGAACTCTGGGGCCAACGTCCTGACTTTC. Translated, it gives CASSLNPGTNSGANVLTF.

The gene calls are TRBV28 and TRBJ2-1; perhaps TRBD1 as D (5 bases). V lost 4 bases and J 6 bases, leaving 10 bases between the germline ends. Germline-derived CDR1 and CDR2 are MDHEN and SYDVKM. The CDR3 sequence is 13 residues long. DNA of the CDR3: TGTGCCAGCAGTTACTGGACACCCAATGAGCAGTTCTTC. Encoded protein: CASSYWTPNEQFF. Looking up the rest from reference TRBV28 and TRBJ2-1 gives the full variable domain: DVKVTQSSRYLVKRTGEKVFLECVQDMDHENMFWYRQDPGLGLRLIYFSYDVKMKEKGDIPEGYSVSREKKERFSLILESASTNQTSMYLCASSYWTPNEQFFGPGTRLTVL.

V usage is TRBV27 and J usage is TRBJ2-2, with D unresolved. This CDR3 has 15 residues. Germline CDR1 and CDR2: MNHEY and SMNVEV (reference sequence). The V and J ends lost 0 bases and 7 bases respectively, with 12 bases between them. The CDR3 region is CASSLSISALGELFF. The CDR3 nucleotides read TGTGCCAGCAGTTTATCAATTTCGGCGCTCGGGGAGCTGTTTTTT.

This chain connects TRBV9 to TRBJ2-1, with 16 nucleotides matching TRBD2. This CDR3 comprises 19 residues. CDR1 and CDR2 (germline): SGDLS, YYNGEE. The junction had 11 bases not matched to a gene; V was cut back by 3 bases and J by 5 bases. The CDR3 DNA reads TGTGCCAGCAGCGACACCGGGACTAGCGGGAGGGCCGCCCACAATGAGCAGTTCTTC. As protein: CASSDTGTSGRAAHNEQFF.

The rearrangement links TRBV28 to TRBJ2-5; D is possibly TRBD2 (5 bases). This CDR3 has 13 residues. Trimming took off 3 bases at V and 5 bases at J, with 10 bases between the two ends. The germline CDR1 and CDR2 sequences are MDHEN and SYDVKM. Here the CDR3 reads CASSLEVEETQYF. The CDR3 DNA sequence: TGTGCCAGCAGTTTGGAGGTGGAGGAGACCCAGTACTTC.

This clone was recorded only once. The gene calls are TRBV11-2 and TRBJ1-4, with D maybe TRBD1 (5 bases). The V and J ends lost 2 bases and 7 bases respectively, with 14 bases between them. The CDR3 consists of 15 residues. CDR1 is SGHAT, CDR2 FQNNGV, per germline. The CDR3, as DNA: TGTGCCAGCAGCTTACCCTCCGGCAGGGTTGAAAAACTGTTTTTT. Protein product: CASSLPSGRVEKLFF.

The chain links TRBV6-5 to TRBJ2-5; D remains ambiguous. V lost 4 bases to trimming and J lost 4 bases, with 16 bases between them. This CDR3 comprises 15 residues. The V gene's germline CDR1 is MNHEY and CDR2 SVGAGI. CDR3 sequence reads: CASSSLGASPETQYF. CDR3 DNA sequence: TGTGCCAGCAGTTCCCTGGGTGCGTCCCCAGAGACCCAGTACTTC.